These 26 T cell receptor beta chains originate from one sample sequenced in a study of memory CD4+ T cells and cytomegalovirus serostatus. Clones were sequenced by immunoSEQ multiplex PCR, and TCRdb holds only the in-frame ones, with some missing. This table has about 52,000 clones, 80% appearing once. Single viable CD3+CD4+CD8-CD45RO+ cells were sorted as the memory CD4+ T cells. The material sequenced was memory CD4+ T cells from blood. The receptors were sampled from an adult in good health and CMV-seropositive.

The rearrangement uses TRBV9 and TRBJ1-1; tentative D call: TRBD1 (6 bases). The germline V and J ends were trimmed by 5 bases and 0 bases, with 11 bases remaining between them. This CDR3 contains 14 residues. Germline V lookup: CDR1 SGDLS, CDR2 YYNGEE. CDR3 bases: TGTGCCAGCAGGCAGGGGCTACTGAACACTGAAGCTTTCTTT. It specifies CASRQGLLNTEAFF.

This clone was counted between two and nine times. The V gene is TRBV5-5, the J gene TRBJ1-1; the D is unclear. The germline V gene encodes CDR1 SGHKS and CDR2 YYEKEE (reference sequence). Trimming took off 4 bases at V and 8 bases at J, with 12 bases between the two ends. The CDR3 totals 12 residues. The CDR3 DNA reads TGTGCCAGCAGCCCGGACGCCAGGGAAGCTTTCTTT. Protein product: CASSPDAREAFF. The variable domain in full, with the rest retrieved from reference TRBV5-5 and TRBJ1-1, is DAGVTQSPTHLIKTRGQQVTLRCSPISGHKSVSWYQQVLGQGPQFIFQYYEKEERGRGNFPDRFSARQFPNYSSELNVNALLLGDSALYLCASSPDAREAFFGQGTRLTVV.

The chain joins TRBV15 to TRBJ2-1, with D possibly TRBD2 on 7 matching bases. V was trimmed by 0 bases and J by 5 bases, leaving 11 bases between them. The CDR3 has 15 amino acids. Germline V gene sequence: CDR1 LNHNV, CDR2 YYDKDF (reference sequence). CDR3 loop: CATSRDGGADNEQFF. The CDR3 DNA reads as TGTGCCACCAGCAGAGATGGGGGGGCGGACAATGAGCAGTTCTTC. The full variable domain, in which reference TRBV15 and TRBJ2-1 provide the parts outside the CDR3, is DAMVIQNPRYQVTQFGKPVTLSCSQTLNHNVMYWYQQKSSQAPKLLFHYYDKDFNNEADTPDNFQSRRPNTSFCFLDIRSPGLGDTAMYLCATSRDGGADNEQFFGPGTRLTVL.

V is TRBV5-1 and J is TRBJ2-1; weak D call: TRBD2 (6 bases). The CDR3 loop spans 13 amino acids. Trimming removed 7 bases from V and 6 bases from J, with 14 bases in between. Germline CDR1 reads SGHRS; CDR2 reads YFSETQ. The CDR3: CASGRMSGNEQFF. The CDR3, as DNA: TGCGCCAGCGGGAGGATGAGTGGCAATGAGCAGTTCTTC.

V usage is TRBV21-1 and J usage is TRBJ1-6; TRBD1 is the table's D call, not checked against the DNA. TRBV21-1 is assigned pseudogene status. This CDR3 is 20 amino acids long. The CDR3 DNA sequence: TGTGCCAGCAGCTTAGAAGACAGAGTAATGGGAAGCTCCTATAATTCACCCCTCCACTTT. Its protein product is CASSLEDRVMGSSYNSPLHF.

This clone came up a few times. In DNA, the CDR3 is TGTGCCACCAGCATAGGGGGACGCAATCAGCCCCAGCATTTT. Translated, it gives CATSIGGRNQPQHF. The chain employs TRBV15 and TRBJ1-5, with a tentative D call TRBD1 (6 bases). Germline V gives CDR1 LNHNV, CDR2 YYDKDF (reference sequence). Trimming removed 4 bases at V and 2 bases at J, with 9 bases between. This CDR3 spans 14 amino acids.

The rearrangement joins TRBV2 to TRBJ1-6; D call uncertain. The V gene's germline CDR1 is SNHLY and CDR2 FYNNEI. V shed 7 bases and J shed 0 bases, with 13 bases lying between them. The CDR3 totals 16 residues. CDR3 region: CASNGPRSSYNSPLHF. As DNA, the CDR3 is TGTGCCAGCAATGGGCCAAGGAGCTCCTATAATTCACCCCTCCACTTT.

This sequence joins TRBV9 and TRBJ2-7, with TRBD2 matching 12 bases. Per germline, CDR1 SGDLS and CDR2 YYNGEE. The V gene end was trimmed by 0 bases and the J gene end by 6 bases; junction bases not matched to a gene: 7. The CDR3 runs to 16 residues. CDR3 amino acids: CASSVGPSGRGTEQYF. The DNA for the CDR3 is TGTGCCAGCAGCGTAGGGCCTAGCGGGAGGGGGACCGAGCAGTACTTC.

In its sample, this clone was seen once. V usage is TRBV27 and J usage is TRBJ1-5; tentatively, D is TRBD1 (5 bases). Per germline, CDR1 MNHEY and CDR2 SMNVEV (reference sequence). The CDR3 consists of 15 residues. Trimming stripped 6 bases from V and 7 bases from J, with 19 bases between. The CDR3 DNA reads TGTGCCAGCAGACAAAGCGCAGGGCAACAGCAGCCCCAGCATTTT. Translating gives CASRQSAGQQQPQHF.

The rearrangement uses TRBV12-5 and TRBJ2-2; TRBD2 might be the D (6 bases). The V end lost 1 base, the J end lost 5 bases, and 8 bases lay between the germline ends. The germline CDR1 and CDR2 sequences are LGHNT and FRNRAP. The CDR3 extends over 14 amino acids. In DNA, the CDR3 is TGTGCTAGTGGTTTGGCGGGAGTAACCGGGGAGCTGTTTTTT. This encodes CASGLAGVTGELFF.

This sequence joins TRBV29-1 and TRBJ2-6; D gene ambiguous. The germline CDR1 and CDR2 sequences are SQVTM and ANQGSEA. CDR3 size: 10 residues. V was trimmed by 5 bases and J by 11 bases, leaving 7 bases between them. CDR3 in amino acids: CSVSEDVLTF. The CDR3, as DNA: TGCAGCGTTTCCGAGGACGTCCTGACTTTC.

The chain combines TRBV5-4 with TRBJ1-1, with D tentatively TRBD1 (6 bases). The germline V gene encodes CDR1 SGHNT and CDR2 YYREEE (reference sequence). The V gene lost 1 base and the J gene lost 6 bases, with 19 bases spanning the gap. The CDR3 is 16 residues long. CDR3 DNA sequence: TGTGCCAGCAGCTTGCCTCCTAGGGGGGGGAGCGCTGAAGCTTTCTTT. Translating gives CASSLPPRGGSAEAFF.

The chain carries TRBV30 and TRBJ1-1; TRBD1 is a possible D gene (5 bases). The CDR3 loop spans 13 amino acids. Trimming stripped 4 bases from V and 0 bases from J, with 9 bases between. Germline CDR1 reads GTSNPN; CDR2 reads SVGIG (reference sequence). CDR3 bases: TGTGCCTGGAATCCAGGGCTGAACACTGAAGCTTTCTTT. Its protein product is CAWNPGLNTEAFF.

The genes are TRBV5-4 and TRBJ2-5, with D unresolved. CDR1 is SGHNT and CDR2 is YYREEE in the germline V gene (reference sequence). The V and J ends lost 3 bases and 1 base respectively, with 13 bases between them. The CDR3 totals 15 residues. CDR3 in DNA: TGTGCCAGCAGCTCCAAGACAATGACCCAAGAGACCCAGTACTTC. Protein: CASSSKTMTQETQYF.

The V call is TRBV5-1, the J call TRBJ2-1; TRBD2 agrees at 12 bases. Germline trimming cut 5 bases from V and 6 bases from J; bases unmatched to any gene: 12. Germline assignment: CDR1 SGHRS and CDR2 YFSETQ. CDR3 length: 17 amino acids. The CDR3 sequence: CASRVGQRTSGTNEQFF. The CDR3 DNA sequence: TGCGCCAGCAGGGTTGGGCAAAGGACTAGCGGGACCAATGAGCAGTTCTTC.

Here the CDR3 reads CATSRKQGGNQPQHF. Written as DNA, the CDR3 is TGTGCCACCAGCAGAAAGCAGGGAGGCAATCAGCCCCAGCATTTT. This chain uses TRBV15 with TRBJ1-5, with TRBD1 as a possible D gene (5 bases). Germline CDR1 and CDR2: LNHNV and YYDKDF (reference sequence). Trimming removed 2 bases from V and 2 bases from J, with 10 bases in between. CDR3 length equals 15 residues.

This chain joins TRBV28 and TRBJ2-7, with no clear D. The CDR3 sequence is 13 residues long. The ends were cut back, 3 bases at V and 3 bases at J, with 9 bases in the middle. Germline lookup yields CDR1 MDHEN and CDR2 SYDVKM. The CDR3 here is CASSLGSFYEQYF. The DNA of the CDR3 is TGTGCCAGCAGTTTGGGCAGCTTCTACGAGCAGTACTTC.

The gene calls are TRBV4-1 and TRBJ2-1; D is perhaps TRBD2 (6 bases). CDR1 is MGHRA, CDR2 YSYEKL, per germline. The CDR3 has 16 amino acids. V lost 4 bases, J lost 3 bases, and 16 bases lay in between. The CDR3 loop is CASSRQAGMGYNEQFF. Written as DNA, the CDR3 is TGCGCCAGCAGCCGGCAGGCGGGAATGGGCTACAATGAGCAGTTCTTC.

The rearrangement uses TRBV11-2 and TRBJ2-2; D is undetermined. Deletions cut 5 bases from V and 1 base from J, with 11 bases between. The CDR3 totals 15 residues. Looked up from germline, CDR1 is SGHAT and CDR2 is FQNNGV. The chain's CDR3 is CASSRGQLNTGELFF. In DNA form, the CDR3 reads TGTGCCAGCAGCCGTGGGCAGCTGAACACCGGGGAGCTGTTTTTT.

This chain uses TRBV5-6 with TRBJ2-5; TRBD2 matches at 10 bases. The CDR3 totals 14 residues. V gave up 4 bases and J gave up 9 bases; unmatched junction bases: 9. Germline lookup yields CDR1 SGHDT and CDR2 YYEEEE. CDR3 nucleotides: TGTGCCAGCAGCCGGACTAGCGGTACAGGGGCCCAGTACTTC. Encoded protein: CASSRTSGTGAQYF.

This chain joins TRBV7-2 and TRBJ2-7; no clear D. Per germline, CDR1 SGHTA and CDR2 FQGNSA. The V gene lost 7 bases and the J gene lost 2 bases, with 12 bases spanning the gap. This CDR3 is 13 amino acids long. The DNA of the CDR3 is TGTGCCAGCACCCGCCCCCCGCCCTACGAGCAGTACTTC. It specifies CASTRPPPYEQYF.

V gene TRBV7-9 combines with J gene TRBJ2-5, with 7 bases matching TRBD2. V was clipped by 0 bases and J by 5 bases; unmatched bases: 3. This CDR3 is built from 14 residues. Germline V gives CDR1 SEHNR, CDR2 FQNEAQ (reference sequence). The CDR3 bases are TGTGCCAGCAGCTTAGCGGGAGGGTACGAGACCCAGTACTTC. Protein product: CASSLAGGYETQYF.

This sequence joins TRBV2 and TRBJ2-2; 12 positions agree with TRBD1. Germline CDR1 SNHLY, CDR2 FYNNEI. V dropped 6 bases and J dropped 5; count of bases not matched to a gene: 4. The CDR3 runs to 15 residues. The CDR3 DNA reads as TGTGCCAGCAGACGGGACAGGGGGCGAACCGGGGAGCTGTTTTTT. Translation: CASRRDRGRTGELFF.

The rearrangement joins TRBV29-1 to TRBJ1-2; a possible D gene is TRBD1 (5 bases). Germline V gives CDR1 SQVTM, CDR2 ANQGSEA. The CDR3 has 14 amino acids. V dropped 3 bases and J dropped 4 bases, with 15 bases sitting between them. CDR3 region: CSVDEGLGGYGYTF. CDR3 sequence (DNA): TGCAGCGTTGACGAGGGCCTGGGGGGCTATGGCTACACCTTC.

The chain employs TRBV6-5 and TRBJ2-5, with 8 bases fitting TRBD2. With V trimmed by 6 bases and J by 1 base, 4 bases remained unmatched. The germline V gene encodes CDR1 MNHEY and CDR2 SVGAGI. The length of the CDR3 is 14 residues. The CDR3 DNA reads TGTGCCAGCAGGAGGACTAGCACCCAAGAGACCCAGTACTTC. This gives the protein CASRRTSTQETQYF.

V is TRBV7-9 and J is TRBJ2-3; D is undetermined. V dropped 5 bases and J dropped 5 bases, with 8 bases sitting between them. Germline lookup yields CDR1 SEHNR and CDR2 FQNEAQ (reference sequence). This CDR3 has 12 amino acids. CDR3 amino acids: CASSQEEDTQYF. CDR3 in DNA: TGTGCCAGCAGCCAAGAAGAAGATACGCAGTATTTT.